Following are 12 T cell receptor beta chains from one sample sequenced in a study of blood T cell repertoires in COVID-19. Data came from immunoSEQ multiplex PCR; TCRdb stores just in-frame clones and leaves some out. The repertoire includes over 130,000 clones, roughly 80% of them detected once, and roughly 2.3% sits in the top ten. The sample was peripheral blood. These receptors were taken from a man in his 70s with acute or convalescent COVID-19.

The CDR3 sequence is CASSLSTEAFF. The DNA for the CDR3 is TGTGCCAGCAGTTTGAGCACTGAAGCTTTCTTT. The V gene is TRBV12-3 or TRBV12-4, the J gene TRBJ1-1; D remains ambiguous. The CDR3 length is 11 residues. V was cut by 3 bases and J by 4 bases, with 3 bases left in between.

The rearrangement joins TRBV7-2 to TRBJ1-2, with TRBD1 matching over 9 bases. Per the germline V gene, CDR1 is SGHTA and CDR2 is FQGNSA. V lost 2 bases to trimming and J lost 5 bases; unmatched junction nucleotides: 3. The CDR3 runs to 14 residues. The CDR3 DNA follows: TGTGCCAGCAGCTTAACGACAGGGGGGTATGGCTACACCTTC. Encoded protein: CASSLTTGGYGYTF.

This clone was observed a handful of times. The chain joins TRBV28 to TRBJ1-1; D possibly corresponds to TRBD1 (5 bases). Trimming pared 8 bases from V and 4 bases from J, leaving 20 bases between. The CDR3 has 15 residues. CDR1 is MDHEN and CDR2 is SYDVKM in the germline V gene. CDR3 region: CASLPRGGSGTEAFF. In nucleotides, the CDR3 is TGTGCCAGCCTCCCGCGGGGGGGTTCGGGCACTGAAGCTTTCTTT.

CDR3 nucleotide sequence: TGCAGCGTTGACGGCCTAGCGGCTTCCTCCCAAGAGACCCAGTACTTC. Translation gives CSVDGLAASSQETQYF. This rearrangement joins TRBV29-1 to TRBJ2-5; 7 bases line up with TRBD2. Germline CDR1 SQVTM, CDR2 ANQGSEA. This CDR3 is built from 16 residues. J lost 1 base, V lost 3 bases, and 11 bases had no gene match. Together with reference TRBV29-1 and TRBJ2-5, the CDR3 gives the full variable domain: SAVISQKPSRDICQRGTSLTIQCQVDSQVTMMFWYRQQPGQSLTLIATANQGSEATYESGFVIDKFPISRPNLTFSTLTVSNMSPEDSSIYLCSVDGLAASSQETQYFGPGTRLLVL.

CDR3 bases: TGTGCTAGTGGTTTGGGGAGAGGACTAGCGGGAGAAGATACGCAGTATTTT. Its protein is CASGLGRGLAGEDTQYF. This chain connects TRBV12-5 to TRBJ2-3; 13 bases fit TRBD2. The CDR3 totals 17 residues. V trimming: 1 base; J trimming: 5 bases; junction bases outside the gene matches: 6. Germline V gives CDR1 LGHNT, CDR2 FRNRAP.

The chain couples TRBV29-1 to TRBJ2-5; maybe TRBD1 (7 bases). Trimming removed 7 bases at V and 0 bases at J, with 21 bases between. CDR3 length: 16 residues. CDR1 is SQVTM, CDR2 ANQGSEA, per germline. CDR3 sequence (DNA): TGCAGCGCTTCAGGGGGGCAGGTTTGGTACCAAGAGACCCAGTACTTC. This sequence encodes CSASGGQVWYQETQYF.

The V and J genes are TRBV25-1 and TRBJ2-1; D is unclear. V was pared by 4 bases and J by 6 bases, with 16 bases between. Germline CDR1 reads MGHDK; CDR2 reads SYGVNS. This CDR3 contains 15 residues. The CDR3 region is CASSVAGARSNEQFF. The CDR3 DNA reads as TGTGCCAGCAGTGTGGCTGGTGCTCGCTCCAATGAGCAGTTCTTC.

CDR3 in DNA: TGCACCAGCAGCCAACCCCCGGGGGTCAATCAGCCCCAGCATTTT. It is translated as CTSSQPPGVNQPQHF. V and J are TRBV1 and TRBJ1-5. TRBV1 is an annotated pseudogene. CDR3 length: 15 amino acids.

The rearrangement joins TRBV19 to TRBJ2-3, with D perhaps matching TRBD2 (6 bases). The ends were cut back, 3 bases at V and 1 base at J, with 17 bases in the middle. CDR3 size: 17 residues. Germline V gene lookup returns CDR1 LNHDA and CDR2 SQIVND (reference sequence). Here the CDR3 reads CASSMREAPSGTDTQYF. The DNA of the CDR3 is TGTGCCAGTAGTATGAGGGAGGCCCCCTCAGGCACAGATACGCAGTATTTT.

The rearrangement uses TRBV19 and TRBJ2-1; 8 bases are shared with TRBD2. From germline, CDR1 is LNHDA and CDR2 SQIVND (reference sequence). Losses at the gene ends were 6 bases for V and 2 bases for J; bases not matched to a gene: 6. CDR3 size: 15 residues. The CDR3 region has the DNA TGTGCCAGTAGGCCACGAGCGGGAGCCTACAATGAGCAGTTCTTC. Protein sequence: CASRPRAGAYNEQFF.

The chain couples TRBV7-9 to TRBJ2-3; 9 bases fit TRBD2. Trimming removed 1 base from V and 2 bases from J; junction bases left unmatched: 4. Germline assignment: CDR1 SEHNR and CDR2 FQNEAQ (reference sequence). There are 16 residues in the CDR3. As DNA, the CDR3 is TGTGCCAGCAGCTTAGTCCTAGCGGGGTCCACAGATACGCAGTATTTT. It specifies CASSLVLAGSTDTQYF.

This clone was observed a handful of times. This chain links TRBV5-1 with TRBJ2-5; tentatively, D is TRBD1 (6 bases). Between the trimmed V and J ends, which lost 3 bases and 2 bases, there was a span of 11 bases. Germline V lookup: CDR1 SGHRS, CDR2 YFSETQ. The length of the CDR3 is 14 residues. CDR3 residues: CASSSSTGQETQYF. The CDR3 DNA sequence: TGCGCCAGCAGCTCTTCGACAGGACAAGAGACCCAGTACTTC.